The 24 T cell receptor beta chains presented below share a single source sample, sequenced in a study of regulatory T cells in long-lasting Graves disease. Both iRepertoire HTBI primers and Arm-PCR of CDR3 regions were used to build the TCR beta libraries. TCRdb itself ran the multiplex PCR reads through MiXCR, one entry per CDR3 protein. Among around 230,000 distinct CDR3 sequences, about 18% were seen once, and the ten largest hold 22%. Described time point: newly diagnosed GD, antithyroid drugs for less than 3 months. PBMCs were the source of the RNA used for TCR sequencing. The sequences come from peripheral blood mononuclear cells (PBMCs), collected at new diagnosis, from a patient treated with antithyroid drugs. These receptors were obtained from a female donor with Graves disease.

The CDR3 protein is CASSLAGTTTEAFF. For the CDR3, the DNA is TGTGCCAGCAGTTTAGCAGGTACGACCACTGAAGCTTTCTTT. The rearrangement uses TRBV12-3 or TRBV12-4 and TRBJ1-1; D unclear. CDR3 length: 14 residues. With 0 bases removed from V and 4 bases from J, the gap between germline ends came to 9 bases.

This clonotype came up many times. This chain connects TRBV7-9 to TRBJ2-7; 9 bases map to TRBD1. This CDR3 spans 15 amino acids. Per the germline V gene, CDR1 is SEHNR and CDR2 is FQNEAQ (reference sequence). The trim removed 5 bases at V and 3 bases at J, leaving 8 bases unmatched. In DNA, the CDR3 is TGTGCCAGCAGCGCAGACCGGGACAGGGACTACGAGCAGTACTTC. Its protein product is CASSADRDRDYEQYF. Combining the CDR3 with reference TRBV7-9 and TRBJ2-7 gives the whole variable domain DTGVSQNPRHKITKRGQNVTFRCDPISEHNRLYWYRQTLGQGPEFLTYFQNEAQLEKSRLLSDRFSAERPKGSFSTLEIQRTEQGDSAMYLCASSADRDRDYEQYFGPGTRLTVT.

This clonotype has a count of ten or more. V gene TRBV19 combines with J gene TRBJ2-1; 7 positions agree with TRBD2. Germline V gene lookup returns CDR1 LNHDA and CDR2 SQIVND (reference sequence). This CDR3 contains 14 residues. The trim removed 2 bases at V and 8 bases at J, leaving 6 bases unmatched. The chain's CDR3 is CASSITRERDEQFF. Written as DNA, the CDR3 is TGTGCCAGTAGTATAACGCGGGAGAGAGATGAGCAGTTCTTC.

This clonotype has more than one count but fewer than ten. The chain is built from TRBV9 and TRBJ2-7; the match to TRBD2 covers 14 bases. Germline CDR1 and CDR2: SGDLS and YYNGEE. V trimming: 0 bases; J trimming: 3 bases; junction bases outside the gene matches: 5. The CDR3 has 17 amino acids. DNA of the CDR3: TGTGCCAGCAGCGTAGAGGGGACTAGCGGGAGAGGCTACGAGCAGTACTTC. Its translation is CASSVEGTSGRGYEQYF.

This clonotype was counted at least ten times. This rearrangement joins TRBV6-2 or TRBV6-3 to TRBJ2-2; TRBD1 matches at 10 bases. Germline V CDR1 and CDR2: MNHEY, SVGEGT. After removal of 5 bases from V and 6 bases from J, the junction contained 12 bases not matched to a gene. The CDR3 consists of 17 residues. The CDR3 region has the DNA TGTGCCAGCAGTCCTACGACAGGGGGCATTGGCGCCGGGGAGCTGTTTTTT. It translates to CASSPTTGGIGAGELFF.

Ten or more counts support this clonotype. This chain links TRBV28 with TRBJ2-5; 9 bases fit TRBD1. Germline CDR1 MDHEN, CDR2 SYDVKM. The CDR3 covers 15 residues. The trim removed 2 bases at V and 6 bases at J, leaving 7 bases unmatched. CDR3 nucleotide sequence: TGTGCCAGCAGTTTAGGGGGACAGGGCGGGAAGACCCAGTACTTC. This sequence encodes CASSLGGQGGKTQYF.

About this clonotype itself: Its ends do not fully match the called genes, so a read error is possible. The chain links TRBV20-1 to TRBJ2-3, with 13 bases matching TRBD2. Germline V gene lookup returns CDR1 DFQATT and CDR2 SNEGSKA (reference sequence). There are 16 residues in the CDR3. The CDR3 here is CSASQLAGGPVDTQCF. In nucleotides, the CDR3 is TGCAGTGCTAGCCAACTAGCGGGAGGGCCGGTAGATACCCAGTGTTTT.

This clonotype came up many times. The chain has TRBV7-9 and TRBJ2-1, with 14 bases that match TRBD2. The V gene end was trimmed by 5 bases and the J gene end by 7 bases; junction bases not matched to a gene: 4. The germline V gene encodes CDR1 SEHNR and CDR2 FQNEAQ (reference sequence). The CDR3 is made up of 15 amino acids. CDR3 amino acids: CASSMTSGRGNEQFF. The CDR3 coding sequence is TGTGCCAGCAGCATGACTAGCGGGAGGGGGAATGAGCAGTTCTTC.

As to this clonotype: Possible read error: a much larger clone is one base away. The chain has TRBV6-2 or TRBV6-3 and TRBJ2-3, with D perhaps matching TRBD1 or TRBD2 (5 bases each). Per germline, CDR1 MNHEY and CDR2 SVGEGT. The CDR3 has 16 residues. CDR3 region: CASSLRGEFSTGTQYF. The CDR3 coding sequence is TGTGCCAGCAGTCTTCGAGGGGAGTTTAGCACAGGTACGCAGTATTTT.

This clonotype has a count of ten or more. Here the CDR3 DNA reads TGTGCCAGCACCAACGACGCGGGAGGTTCACCCCTCCACTTT. Its protein product is CASTNDAGGSPLHF. This chain links TRBV6-1 with TRBJ1-6, with D unresolved. This CDR3 contains 14 residues. V lost 7 bases and J 9 bases, leaving 16 bases between the germline ends. The germline V gene has CDR1 MNHNS and CDR2 SASEGT.

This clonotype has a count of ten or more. Here the CDR3 reads CASSLGGRADNEQFF. In DNA form, the CDR3 reads TGTGCCAGCAGCCTGGGCGGGAGGGCCGACAATGAGCAGTTCTTC. The gene calls are TRBV5-4 and TRBJ2-1; 9 bases match TRBD2. The germline gives CDR1 SGHNT, CDR2 YYREEE (reference sequence). CDR3 length: 15 residues. Unmatched junction bases numbered 7, after V lost 4 bases and J lost 5 bases.

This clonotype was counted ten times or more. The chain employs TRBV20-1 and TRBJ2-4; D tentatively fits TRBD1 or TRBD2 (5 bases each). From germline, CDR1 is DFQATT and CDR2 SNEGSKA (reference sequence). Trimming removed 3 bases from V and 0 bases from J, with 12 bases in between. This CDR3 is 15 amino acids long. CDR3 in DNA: TGCAGTGCTAGGGGACGGGTCCTAGCCAAAAACATTCAGTACTTC. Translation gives CSARGRVLAKNIQYF.

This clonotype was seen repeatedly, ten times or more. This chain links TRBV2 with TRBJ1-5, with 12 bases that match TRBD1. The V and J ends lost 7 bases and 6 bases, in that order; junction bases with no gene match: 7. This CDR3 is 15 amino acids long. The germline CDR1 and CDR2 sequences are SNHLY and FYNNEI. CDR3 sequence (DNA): TGTGCCAGCAAGGGGACAGGGGGCTTTGGTCAGCCCCAGCATTTT. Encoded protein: CASKGTGGFGQPQHF.

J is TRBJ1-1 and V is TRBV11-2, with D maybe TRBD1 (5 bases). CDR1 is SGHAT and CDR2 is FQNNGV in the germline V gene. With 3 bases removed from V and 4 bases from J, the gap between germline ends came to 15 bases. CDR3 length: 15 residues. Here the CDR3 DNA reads TGTGCCAGCAGCTTCACCCTAGGGGTTATCACTGAAGCTTTCTTT. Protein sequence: CASSFTLGVITEAFF.

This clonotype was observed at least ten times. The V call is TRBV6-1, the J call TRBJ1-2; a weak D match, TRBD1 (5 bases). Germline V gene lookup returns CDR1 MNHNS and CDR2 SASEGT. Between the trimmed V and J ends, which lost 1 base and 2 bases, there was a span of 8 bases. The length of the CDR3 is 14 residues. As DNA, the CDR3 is TGTGCCAGCAGTGAAGGGGGGGACAACTATGGCTACACCTTC. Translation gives CASSEGGDNYGYTF.

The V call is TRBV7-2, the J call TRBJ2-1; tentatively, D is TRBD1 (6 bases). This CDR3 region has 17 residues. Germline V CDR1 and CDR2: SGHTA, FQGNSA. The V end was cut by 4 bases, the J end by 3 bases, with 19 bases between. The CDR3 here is CASSSGEQGAIYNEQFF. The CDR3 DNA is TGTGCCAGCAGCTCTGGCGAACAGGGAGCCATCTACAATGAGCAGTTCTTC.

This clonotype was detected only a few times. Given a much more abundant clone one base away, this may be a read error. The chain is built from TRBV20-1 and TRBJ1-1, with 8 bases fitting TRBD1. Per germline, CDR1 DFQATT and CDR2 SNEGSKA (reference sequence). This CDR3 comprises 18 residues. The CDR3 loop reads CSASAGGQAAWVNTEALF. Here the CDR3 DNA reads TGCAGTGCTAGTGCAGGGGGCCAAGCGGCTTGGGTGAACACTGAAGCTCTCTTT.

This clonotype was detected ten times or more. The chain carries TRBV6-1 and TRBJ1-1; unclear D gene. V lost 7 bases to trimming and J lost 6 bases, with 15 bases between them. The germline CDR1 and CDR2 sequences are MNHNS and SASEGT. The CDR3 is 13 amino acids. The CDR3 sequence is CASNRVSDAEAFF. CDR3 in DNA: TGTGCCAGCAACCGGGTAAGCGACGCTGAAGCTTTCTTT.

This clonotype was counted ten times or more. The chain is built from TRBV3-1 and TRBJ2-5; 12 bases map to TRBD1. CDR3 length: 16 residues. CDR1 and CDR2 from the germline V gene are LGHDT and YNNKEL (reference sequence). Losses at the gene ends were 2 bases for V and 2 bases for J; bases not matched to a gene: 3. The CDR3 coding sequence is TGTGCCAGCAGCCAACGGGGACAGGGGGCGCAAGAGACCCAGTACTTC. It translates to CASSQRGQGAQETQYF.

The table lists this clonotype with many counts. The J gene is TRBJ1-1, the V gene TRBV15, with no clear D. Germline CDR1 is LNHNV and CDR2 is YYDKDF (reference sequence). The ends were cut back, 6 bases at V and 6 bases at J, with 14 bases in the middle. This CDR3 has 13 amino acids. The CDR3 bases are TGTGCCACCAGGCTTCTGAGCGGGGCTGAAGCTTTCTTT. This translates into CATRLLSGAEAFF. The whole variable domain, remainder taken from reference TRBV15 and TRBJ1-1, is DAMVIQNPRYQVTQFGKPVTLSCSQTLNHNVMYWYQQKSSQAPKLLFHYYDKDFNNEADTPDNFQSRRPNTSFCFLDIRSPGLGDTAMYLCATRLLSGAEAFFGQGTRLTVV.

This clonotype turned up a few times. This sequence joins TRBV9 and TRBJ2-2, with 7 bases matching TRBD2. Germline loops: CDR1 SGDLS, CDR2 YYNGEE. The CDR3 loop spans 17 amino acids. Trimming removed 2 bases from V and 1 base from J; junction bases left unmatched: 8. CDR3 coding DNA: TGTGCCAGCAGCGTGTCATTGCTAGCGGAGAACACCGGGGAGCTGTTTTTT. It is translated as CASSVSLLAENTGELFF.

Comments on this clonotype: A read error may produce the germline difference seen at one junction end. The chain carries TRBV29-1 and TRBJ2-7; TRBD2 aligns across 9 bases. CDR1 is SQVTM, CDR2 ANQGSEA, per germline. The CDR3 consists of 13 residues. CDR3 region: CSVLTSGGYERYF. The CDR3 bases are TGCAGCGTCCTGACTAGCGGAGGCTACGAGCGGTACTTC.

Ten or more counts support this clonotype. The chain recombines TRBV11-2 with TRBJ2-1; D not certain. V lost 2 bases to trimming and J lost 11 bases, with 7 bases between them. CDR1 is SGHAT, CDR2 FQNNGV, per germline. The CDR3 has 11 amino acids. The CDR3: CASSLLRKQFF. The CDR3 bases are TGTGCCAGCAGCTTACTAAGGAAGCAGTTCTTC.

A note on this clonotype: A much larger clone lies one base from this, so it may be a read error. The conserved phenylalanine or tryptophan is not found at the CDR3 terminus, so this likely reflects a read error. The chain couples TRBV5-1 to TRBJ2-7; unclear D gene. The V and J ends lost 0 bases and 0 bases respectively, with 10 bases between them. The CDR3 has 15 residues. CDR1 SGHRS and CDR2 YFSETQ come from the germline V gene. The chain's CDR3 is CASSLGSGPSYEQYS. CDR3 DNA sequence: TGCGCCAGCAGCTTGGGATCCGGTCCCTCCTACGAGCAGTACTCC.